A selection of T cell receptor beta chains follows, all from one sample in a study of blood T cell repertoires in COVID-19. Here immunoSEQ multiplex PCR was the method, and the copy in TCRdb shows in-frame clones only, minus some. Of hundreds of thousands of clones in the sample, around 83% were seen once. The sample comprised peripheral blood. The origin of the receptors is a man at least 80 years old with acute or convalescent COVID-19. The CDR3 runs from the conserved cysteine through the conserved F or W. The listing skips clone size in some rows; elsewhere it reads once, few, many or a size class.

j_call: TRBJ1-4
clone_size: NA
v_call: TRBV19
cdr3_aa: CASKSGQNNEKLFF

j_call: TRBJ1-2
clone_size: NA
v_call: TRBV30
cdr3_aa: CAWGRTGDAGYTF

j_call: TRBJ1-1
clone_size: few
v_call: TRBV27
cdr3_aa: CASSPNFGPEAFF

j_call: TRBJ2-7
clone_size: NA
v_call: TRBV24-1
cdr3_aa: CATATGQAPVEQYF

j_call: TRBJ2-1
clone_size: NA
v_call: TRBV7-8
cdr3_aa: CASSLAIIQPRAYNEQFF

j_call: TRBJ2-1
clone_size: NA
v_call: TRBV7-3
cdr3_aa: CASSFRQGINEQFF

j_call: TRBJ1-1
clone_size: NA
v_call: TRBV24-1
cdr3_aa: CATRETGMNTEAFF

j_call: TRBJ2-3
clone_size: NA
v_call: TRBV11-2
cdr3_aa: CASSLVGGGRARDTQYF

j_call: TRBJ1-1
clone_size: once
v_call: TRBV5-1
cdr3_aa: CASSLAPPDRAEAFF

j_call: TRBJ1-2
clone_size: NA
v_call: TRBV11-2
cdr3_aa: CASSSDPSRVYGYTF

j_call: TRBJ1-1
clone_size: NA
v_call: TRBV19
cdr3_aa: CASSPGSRGKDTEAFF

j_call: TRBJ1-2
clone_size: NA
v_call: TRBV13
cdr3_aa: CASSSNSGQGGYGYTF

j_call: TRBJ2-5
clone_size: NA
v_call: TRBV3-1/TRBV3-2
cdr3_aa: CASSLGLAGLSLGETQYF

j_call: TRBJ2-7
clone_size: NA
v_call: TRBV6-5
cdr3_aa: CASTDLGTGGYEQYF

j_call: TRBJ2-3
clone_size: NA
v_call: TRBV7-6
cdr3_aa: CASSLIGQGGTDTQYF

j_call: TRBJ2-7
clone_size: NA
v_call: TRBV2
cdr3_aa: CASSGRQQSEQYF

j_call: TRBJ2-2
clone_size: NA
v_call: TRBV3-1/TRBV3-2
cdr3_aa: CASSQGGGLVFGELFF

j_call: TRBJ1-5
clone_size: NA
v_call: TRBV7-3
cdr3_aa: CASSLDSYQPQHF

j_call: TRBJ2-1
clone_size: NA
v_call: TRBV5-1
cdr3_aa: CASSGGTASYNEQFF

j_call: TRBJ2-1
clone_size: NA
v_call: TRBV29-1
cdr3_aa: CSVDRDRDGEQFF

j_call: TRBJ1-5
clone_size: once
v_call: TRBV5-6
cdr3_aa: CASSLGRDQPQHF

j_call: TRBJ2-6
clone_size: NA
v_call: TRBV6-1
cdr3_aa: CASSEGGAGANVLTF

j_call: TRBJ2-1
clone_size: NA
v_call: TRBV20-1
cdr3_aa: CSASGRGALGNEQFF

j_call: TRBJ1-3
clone_size: few
v_call: TRBV5-1
cdr3_aa: CASSPTDRGQSSGNTIYF

j_call: TRBJ1-1
clone_size: once
v_call: TRBV18
cdr3_aa: CASSRIPGLNTEAFF

j_call: TRBJ1-2
clone_size: NA
v_call: TRBV11-2
cdr3_aa: CASSADRDLRYGYTF

j_call: TRBJ2-1
clone_size: few
v_call: TRBV10-1
cdr3_aa: CASSESRNYNEQFF

j_call: TRBJ2-7
clone_size: NA
v_call: TRBV28
cdr3_aa: CASTPHQGLSYEQYF

j_call: TRBJ2-7
clone_size: once
v_call: TRBV2
cdr3_aa: CASNLGGAEYQQYF

j_call: TRBJ1-6
clone_size: NA
v_call: TRBV5-6
cdr3_aa: CASSQVTGPYSPLHF

j_call: TRBJ2-5
clone_size: NA
v_call: TRBV27
cdr3_aa: CASSFTSGAGGETQYF

j_call: TRBJ1-5
clone_size: NA
v_call: TRBV4-2
cdr3_aa: CASIRTGFVNQPQHF

j_call: TRBJ2-3
clone_size: NA
v_call: TRBV4-1
cdr3_aa: CASSQLTSGRAGDTQYF

j_call: TRBJ2-2
clone_size: NA
v_call: TRBV18
cdr3_aa: CASSPGQGTGELFF

j_call: TRBJ1-6
clone_size: NA
v_call: TRBV6-5
cdr3_aa: CASSKGQGASPLHF

j_call: TRBJ1-6
clone_size: NA
v_call: TRBV5-1
cdr3_aa: CASSTGPGYNSPLHF

j_call: TRBJ1-2
clone_size: NA
v_call: TRBV27
cdr3_aa: CASSQFSGGIYGYTF

j_call: TRBJ1-5
clone_size: NA
v_call: TRBV7-9
cdr3_aa: CASSHRTGEDINQPQHF

j_call: TRBJ2-7
clone_size: NA
v_call: TRBV15
cdr3_aa: CATSRDYGTYEQYF

j_call: TRBJ2-7
clone_size: NA
v_call: TRBV28
cdr3_aa: CASSRSGTAYEQYF

j_call: TRBJ1-6
clone_size: once
v_call: TRBV14
cdr3_aa: CASSQVRDRNNSPLHF